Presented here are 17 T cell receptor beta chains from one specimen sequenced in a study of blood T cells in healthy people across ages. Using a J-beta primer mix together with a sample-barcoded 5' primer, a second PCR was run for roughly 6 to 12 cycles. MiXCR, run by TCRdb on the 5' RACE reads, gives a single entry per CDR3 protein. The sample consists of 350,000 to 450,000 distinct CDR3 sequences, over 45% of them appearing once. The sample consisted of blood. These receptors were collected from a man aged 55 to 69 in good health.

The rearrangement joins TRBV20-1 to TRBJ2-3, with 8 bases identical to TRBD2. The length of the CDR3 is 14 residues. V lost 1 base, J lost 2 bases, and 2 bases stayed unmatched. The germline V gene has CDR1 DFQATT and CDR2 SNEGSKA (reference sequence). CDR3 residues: CSARGSGVTDTQYF. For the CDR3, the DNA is TGCAGTGCTAGAGGTAGCGGGGTCACAGATACGCAGTATTTT.

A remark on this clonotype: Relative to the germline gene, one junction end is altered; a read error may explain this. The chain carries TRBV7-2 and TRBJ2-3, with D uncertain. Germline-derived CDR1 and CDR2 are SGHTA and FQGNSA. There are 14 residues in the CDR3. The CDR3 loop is CAGSPRAATDTQYF. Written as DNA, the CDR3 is TGTGCCGGCAGCCCTCGGGCAGCCACAGATACGCAGTATTTT.

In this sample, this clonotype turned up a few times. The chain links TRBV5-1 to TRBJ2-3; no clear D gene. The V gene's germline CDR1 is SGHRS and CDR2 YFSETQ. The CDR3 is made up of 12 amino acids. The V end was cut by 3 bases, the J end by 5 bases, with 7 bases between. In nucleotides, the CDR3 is TGCGCCAGCAGCTACTTCGGAGATACGCAGTATTTT. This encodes CASSYFGDTQYF.

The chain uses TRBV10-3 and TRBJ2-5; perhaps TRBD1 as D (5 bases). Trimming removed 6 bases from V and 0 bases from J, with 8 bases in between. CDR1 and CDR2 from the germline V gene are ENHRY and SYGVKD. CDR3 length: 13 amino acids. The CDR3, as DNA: TGTGCCATCAGGACGACAGACCAAGAGACCCAGTACTTC. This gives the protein CAIRTTDQETQYF.

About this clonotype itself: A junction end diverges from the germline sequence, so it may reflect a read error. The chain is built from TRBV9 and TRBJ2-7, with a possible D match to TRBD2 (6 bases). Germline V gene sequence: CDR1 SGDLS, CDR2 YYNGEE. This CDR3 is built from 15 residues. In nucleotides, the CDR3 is TGTGCCGGCAGCGTAGTGGAGGGTCCGAAAGGCGAGCAGTACTTC. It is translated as CAGSVVEGPKGEQYF.

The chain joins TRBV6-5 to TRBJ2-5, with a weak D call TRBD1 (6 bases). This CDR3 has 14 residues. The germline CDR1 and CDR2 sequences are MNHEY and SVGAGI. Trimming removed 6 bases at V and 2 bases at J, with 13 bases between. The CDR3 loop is CASRLRQEQETQYF. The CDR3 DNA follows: TGTGCCAGCAGGCTACGACAGGAACAAGAGACCCAGTACTTC.

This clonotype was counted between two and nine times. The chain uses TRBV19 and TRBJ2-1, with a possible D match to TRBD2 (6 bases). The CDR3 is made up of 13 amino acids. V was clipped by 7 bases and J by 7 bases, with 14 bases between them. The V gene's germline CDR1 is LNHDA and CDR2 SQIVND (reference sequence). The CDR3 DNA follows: TGTGCCAGTATAGGTTCCGGGAGTAATGAGCAGTTCTTC. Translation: CASIGSGSNEQFF.

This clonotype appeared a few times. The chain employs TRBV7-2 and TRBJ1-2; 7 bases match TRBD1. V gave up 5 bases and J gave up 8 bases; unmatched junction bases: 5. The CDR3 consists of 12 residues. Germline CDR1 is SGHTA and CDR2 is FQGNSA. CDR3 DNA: TGTGCCAGCAGCCCCGACAGGGAGGGCTACACCTTC. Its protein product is CASSPDREGYTF. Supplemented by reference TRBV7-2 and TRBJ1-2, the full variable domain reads GAGVSQSPSNKVTEKGKDVELRCDPISGHTALYWYRQSLGQGLEFLIYFQGNSAPDKSGLPSDRFSAERTGGSVSTLTIQRTQQEDSAVYLCASSPDREGYTFGSGTRLTVV.

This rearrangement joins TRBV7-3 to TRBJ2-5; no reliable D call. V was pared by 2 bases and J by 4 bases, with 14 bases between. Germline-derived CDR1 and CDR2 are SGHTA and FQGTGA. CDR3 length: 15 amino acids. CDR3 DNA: TGTGCCAGCAGCTTATCCGGGTCGGTGGTAGAGACCCAGTACTTC. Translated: CASSLSGSVVETQYF.

CDR3 amino acids: CASKERGSSYEQYF. The CDR3 nucleotides read TGTGCCAGCAAAGAGCGGGGAAGCTCCTACGAGCAGTACTTC. This chain connects TRBV6-1 to TRBJ2-7; 7 bases map to TRBD2. V gave up 7 bases and J gave up 0 bases; unmatched junction bases: 6. Per the germline V gene, CDR1 is MNHNS and CDR2 is SASEGT. The CDR3 is 14 amino acids.

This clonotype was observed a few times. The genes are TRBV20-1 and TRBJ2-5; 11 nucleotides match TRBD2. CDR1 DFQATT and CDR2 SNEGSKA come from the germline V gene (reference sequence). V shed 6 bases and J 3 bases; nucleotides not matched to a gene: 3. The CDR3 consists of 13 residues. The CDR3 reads CSAPLAGEETQYF. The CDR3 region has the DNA TGCAGTGCCCCACTAGCGGGGGAAGAGACCCAGTACTTC.

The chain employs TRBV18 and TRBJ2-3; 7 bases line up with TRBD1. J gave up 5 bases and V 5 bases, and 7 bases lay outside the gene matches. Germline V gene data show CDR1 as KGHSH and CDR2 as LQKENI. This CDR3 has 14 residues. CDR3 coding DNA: TGTGCCAGCTCAGGCCAGGGACAGTTAGATACGCAGTATTTT. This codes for CASSGQGQLDTQYF. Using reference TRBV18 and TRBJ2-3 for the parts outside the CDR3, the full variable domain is NAGVMQNPRHLVRRRGQEARLRCSPMKGHSHVYWYRQLPEEGLKFMVYLQKENIIDESGMPKERFSAEFPKEGPSILRIQQVVRGDSAAYFCASSGQGQLDTQYFGPGTRLTVL.

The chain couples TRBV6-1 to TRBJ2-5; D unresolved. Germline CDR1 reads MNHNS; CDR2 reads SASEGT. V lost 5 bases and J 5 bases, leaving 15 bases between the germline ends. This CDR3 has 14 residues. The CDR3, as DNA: TGTGCCAGCAGTAAAAGGCAGGCACGGGAGACCCAGTACTTC. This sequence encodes CASSKRQARETQYF.

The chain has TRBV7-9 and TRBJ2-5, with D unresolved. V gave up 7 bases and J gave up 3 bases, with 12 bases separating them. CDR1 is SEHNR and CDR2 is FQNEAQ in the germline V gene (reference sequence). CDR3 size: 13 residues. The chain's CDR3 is CASITRAEETQYF. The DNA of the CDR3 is TGTGCCAGCATCACTCGGGCAGAAGAGACCCAGTACTTC.

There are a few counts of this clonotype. CDR3 loop: CASSFWTSGRGPVVNEQFF. The CDR3 DNA is TGTGCCAGCAGTTTCTGGACTAGCGGGAGAGGCCCCGTTGTCAATGAGCAGTTCTTC. This rearrangement joins TRBV12-3 or TRBV12-4 to TRBJ2-1; TRBD2 matches at 13 bases. Trimming cost V 3 bases and J 6 bases; bases outside gene matches: 14. There are 19 residues in the CDR3.

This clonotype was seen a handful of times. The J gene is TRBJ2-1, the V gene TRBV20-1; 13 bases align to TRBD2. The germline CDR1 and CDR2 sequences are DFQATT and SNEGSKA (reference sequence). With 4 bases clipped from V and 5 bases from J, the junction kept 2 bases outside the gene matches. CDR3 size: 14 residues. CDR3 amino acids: CSATGTSGDNEQFF. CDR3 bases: TGCAGTGCTACCGGGACTAGCGGGGACAATGAGCAGTTCTTC.

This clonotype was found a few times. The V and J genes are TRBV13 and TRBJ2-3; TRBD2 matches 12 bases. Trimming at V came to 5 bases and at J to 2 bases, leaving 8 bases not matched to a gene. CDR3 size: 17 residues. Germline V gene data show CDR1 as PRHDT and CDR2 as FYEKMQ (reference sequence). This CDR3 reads CASSAVGLAGITDTQYF. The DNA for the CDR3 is TGTGCCAGCAGCGCCGTCGGACTAGCGGGGATCACAGATACGCAGTATTTT.